A single sample gave rise to the 32 T cell receptor beta chains below, sequenced in a study of blood T cell repertoires in COVID-19. Clones were read by immunoSEQ multiplex PCR, and TCRdb kept only the in-frame ones, dropping some. This table has about 56,000 clones, more than 80% appearing once. Source material: peripheral blood. The receptor set was obtained from a human donor in a cohort sampled during active COVID-19.

V gene TRBV11-2 combines with J gene TRBJ2-5, with TRBD2 matching over 7 bases. CDR3 size: 15 residues. Germline CDR1 and CDR2: SGHAT and FQNNGV. The J segment lost 5 bases and the V segment lost 5 bases, leaving 11 bases of the junction unmatched. The chain's CDR3 is CASSGRGTTGETQYF. The CDR3 DNA reads TGTGCCAGCAGCGGGCGCGGGACTACCGGGGAGACCCAGTACTTC.

The chain links TRBV7-9 to TRBJ1-4, with 8 bases matching TRBD1. The V gene's germline CDR1 is SEHNR and CDR2 FQNEAQ (reference sequence). CDR3 size: 14 residues. With 3 bases clipped from V and 8 bases from J, the junction kept 5 bases outside the gene matches. CDR3 in DNA: TGTGCCAGCAGCTTCGGACAGGGTCAGGAAAAACTGTTTTTT. Translating it yields CASSFGQGQEKLFF. The variable domain in full, completed from reference TRBV7-9 and TRBJ1-4, reads DTGVSQNPRHKITKRGQNVTFRCDPISEHNRLYWYRQTLGQGPEFLTYFQNEAQLEKSRLLSDRFSAERPKGSFSTLEIQRTEQGDSAMYLCASSFGQGQEKLFFGSGTQLSVL.

The chain is built from TRBV5-1 and TRBJ1-2, with 7 bases that match TRBD1. Germline V gene data show CDR1 as SGHRS and CDR2 as YFSETQ. Trimming took 3 bases from V and 7 from J; bases not matched to a gene: 9. The CDR3 extends over 14 amino acids. As DNA, the CDR3 is TGCGCCAGCAGCTCCGGGACAGACTCGGTTGGCTACACCTTC. Its translation: CASSSGTDSVGYTF.

The chain links TRBV5-4 to TRBJ1-1, with TRBD1 matching over 7 bases. This CDR3 has 15 amino acids. Germline CDR1 and CDR2: SGHNT and YYREEE (reference sequence). The junction had 7 bases not matched to a gene; V was cut back by 4 bases and J by 1 base. The CDR3 reads CASSPQRTGNTEAFF. The CDR3 DNA follows: TGTGCCAGCAGCCCGCAACGGACAGGGAACACTGAAGCTTTCTTT.

This clone was counted once. The V call is TRBV18, the J call TRBJ2-2, with D maybe TRBD2 (5 bases). Trimming cost V 1 base and J 4 bases, with 7 bases left between them. The CDR3 is 14 residues long. The germline gives CDR1 KGHSH, CDR2 LQKENI. This chain's CDR3 is CASSPLEGTGELFF. The CDR3 nucleotides are TGTGCCAGCTCACCACTTGAGGGCACCGGGGAGCTGTTTTTT. The full variable domain, rest sourced from reference TRBV18 and TRBJ2-2, is NAGVMQNPRHLVRRRGQEARLRCSPMKGHSHVYWYRQLPEEGLKFMVYLQKENIIDESGMPKERFSAEFPKEGPSILRIQQVVRGDSAAYFCASSPLEGTGELFFGEGSRLTVL.

This chain connects TRBV3-1 (or the pseudogene TRBV3-2) to TRBJ1-6, with D tentatively TRBD1 (5 bases). Germline V gene data show CDR1 as LGHDT and CDR2 as YNNKEL (reference sequence). The CDR3 contains 14 residues. The germline V and J ends were trimmed by 4 bases and 12 bases, with 16 bases remaining between them. The CDR3 here is CASSPPAGLGPLHF. In nucleotides, the CDR3 is TGTGCCAGCAGCCCTCCAGCGGGACTGGGACCCCTCCACTTT.

V gene TRBV3-1 (or the pseudogene TRBV3-2) combines with J gene TRBJ2-5, with D maybe TRBD1 (5 bases). The V end was cut by 4 bases, the J end by 5 bases, with 14 bases between. The CDR3 extends over 14 amino acids. Per the germline V gene, CDR1 is LGHDT and CDR2 is YNNKEL (reference sequence). The CDR3 reads CASSLTDVGETQYF. The CDR3 DNA is TGTGCCAGCAGCCTGACAGACGTGGGGGAGACCCAGTACTTC.

The gene calls are TRBV6-2 or TRBV6-3 and TRBJ2-1; 9 bases are shared with TRBD2. The CDR3 is 14 amino acids. Germline CDR1 is MNHEY and CDR2 is SVGEGT. Trimming took 6 bases from V and 4 from J; bases not matched to a gene: 4. DNA of the CDR3: TGTGCCAGCAGCCGCGCGGGGGGGTACAATGAGCAGTTCTTC. This codes for CASSRAGGYNEQFF.

This sequence joins TRBV5-8 and TRBJ1-3; D not resolved. V lost 2 bases, J lost 1 base, and 10 bases lay in between. Germline CDR1 is SGHTS and CDR2 is YDEGEE. This CDR3 has 15 residues. For the CDR3, the DNA is TGTGCCAGCAGCTTCCCGGGGTATTCTGGAAACACCATATATTTT. Its translation: CASSFPGYSGNTIYF.

The rearrangement joins TRBV5-1 to TRBJ2-1; 10 nucleotides line up with TRBD1. The germline gives CDR1 SGHRS, CDR2 YFSETQ. Trimming took 7 bases from V and 4 from J; bases not matched to a gene: 5. The CDR3 totals 14 residues. CDR3 DNA: TGCGCCAGCTCCCGGGGACAGGGGTACAATGAGCAGTTCTTC. Its protein product is CASSRGQGYNEQFF.

V usage is TRBV10-3 and J usage is TRBJ2-1, with 16 bases fitting TRBD2. The CDR3 is made up of 17 amino acids. V was clipped by 10 bases and J by 0 bases; unmatched bases: 6. Germline CDR1 reads ENHRY; CDR2 reads SYGVKD. The CDR3 bases are TGTGCCACACTGGGACTAGCGGGGGGGCGCTCCTACAATGAGCAGTTCTTC. Residues: CATLGLAGGRSYNEQFF.

The chain joins TRBV2 to TRBJ2-3, with D possibly TRBD1 on 7 matching bases. Per germline, CDR1 SNHLY and CDR2 FYNNEI. V lost 3 bases, J lost 8 bases, and 12 bases lay in between. This CDR3 is 13 amino acids long. The CDR3 nucleotides are TGTGCCAGCAGTGACAGGGGGGTAGTTACGCAGTATTTT. Protein product: CASSDRGVVTQYF.

V is TRBV19 and J is TRBJ1-4; a weak D match, TRBD1 (5 bases). Trimming pared 10 bases from V and 6 bases from J, leaving 18 bases between. This CDR3 spans 14 amino acids. Germline CDR1 and CDR2: LNHDA and SQIVND (reference sequence). The CDR3 DNA is TGTGCCACCTCGGGTGGGGCGTGGGATGAAAAACTGTTTTTT. Translating gives CATSGGAWDEKLFF.

The chain uses TRBV5-6 and TRBJ2-3, with 12 bases that match TRBD2. This CDR3 spans 17 amino acids. The germline V gene encodes CDR1 SGHDT and CDR2 YYEEEE. The V gene end was trimmed by 3 bases and the J gene end by 1 base; junction bases not matched to a gene: 6. The CDR3 region has the DNA TGTGCCAGCAGCTCCGAGACTAGCGGGGGCGGCACAGATACGCAGTATTTT. Translated, it gives CASSSETSGGGTDTQYF.

V gene TRBV2 combines with J gene TRBJ2-5; TRBD1 aligns across 8 bases. Trimming at V came to 6 bases and at J to 4 bases, leaving 7 bases not matched to a gene. Germline loops: CDR1 SNHLY, CDR2 FYNNEI. This CDR3 has 14 residues. CDR3 in DNA: TGTGCCAGCAGCGGAACAGGGGGGAGAGAGACCCAGTACTTC. This gives the protein CASSGTGGRETQYF.

The rearrangement uses TRBV30 and TRBJ2-1; 7 positions match TRBD1. The CDR3 contains 13 residues. From germline, CDR1 is GTSNPN and CDR2 SVGIG (reference sequence). DNA for the CDR3: TGTGCTCGAACAGGGGACTCCTACAATGAGCAGTTCTTC. It specifies CARTGDSYNEQFF.

The CDR3 bases are TGCAGCGTTGACCGGGACAGGGACGAAAAACTGTTTTTT. The encoded protein is CSVDRDRDEKLFF. The chain couples TRBV29-1 to TRBJ1-4, with 9 nucleotides matching TRBD1. Per germline, CDR1 SQVTM and CDR2 ANQGSEA. With 3 bases clipped from V and 8 bases from J, the junction kept 4 bases outside the gene matches. The CDR3 covers 13 residues.

The chain joins TRBV5-1 to TRBJ2-3; TRBD2 matches 7 bases. The germline V gene has CDR1 SGHRS and CDR2 YFSETQ. Trimming cost V 4 bases and J 5 bases; bases outside gene matches: 13. The CDR3 has 16 amino acids. The CDR3 DNA follows: TGCGCCAGCAGCCCCGGACTAGAAGGAATTGAAGATACGCAGTATTTT. Amino acid sequence: CASSPGLEGIEDTQYF. Full variable domain (missing parts from reference TRBV5-1 and TRBJ2-3): KAGVTQTPRYLIKTRGQQVTLSCSPISGHRSVSWYQQTPGQGLQFLFEYFSETQRNKGNFPGRFSGRQFSNSRSEMNVSTLELGDSALYLCASSPGLEGIEDTQYFGPGTRLTVL.

This clone showed up just a few times. CDR3: CASSDRGQTIISYEQYF. In DNA, the CDR3 is TGTGCCAGCAGTGACCGTGGACAGACAATTATCTCCTACGAGCAGTACTTC. This chain uses TRBV6-1 with TRBJ2-7; a possible D gene is TRBD1 (6 bases). V gave up 3 bases and J gave up 0 bases, with 18 bases separating them. The CDR3 extends over 17 amino acids. Per the germline V gene, CDR1 is MNHNS and CDR2 is SASEGT.

J is TRBJ2-3 and V is TRBV4-1; 13 bases agree with TRBD2. The CDR3 has 15 residues. V was clipped by 8 bases and J by 2 bases; unmatched bases: 4. Germline CDR1 is MGHRA and CDR2 is YSYEKL. The chain's CDR3 is CASRGTSGVTDTQYF. CDR3 DNA: TGCGCCAGCCGCGGGACTAGCGGGGTCACAGATACGCAGTATTTT.

This clone was counted once. The chain joins TRBV30 to TRBJ2-7; TRBD2 might be the D (7 bases). This CDR3 is built from 13 residues. Trimming stripped 2 bases from V and 3 bases from J, with 11 bases between. Germline CDR1 reads GTSNPN; CDR2 reads SVGIG (reference sequence). CDR3 in amino acids: CAWSRGGDYEQYF. CDR3 coding DNA: TGTGCCTGGAGTAGGGGGGGGGACTACGAGCAGTACTTC.

V and J are TRBV7-9 and TRBJ1-1; tentative D call: TRBD1 (5 bases). Trimming left V 0 bases short and J 5 bases short, with 10 bases between. Germline CDR1 and CDR2: SEHNR and FQNEAQ (reference sequence). This CDR3 is built from 14 residues. CDR3 nucleotides: TGTGCCAGCAGCTTAGCGGCCAGGGAAACTGAAGCTTTCTTT. Translation: CASSLAARETEAFF.

J is TRBJ2-5 and V is TRBV7-2, with 7 bases fitting TRBD1. The CDR3 sequence is 17 residues long. Germline values: CDR1 SGHTA, CDR2 FQGNSA. Trimming removed 1 base from V and 5 bases from J; junction bases left unmatched: 13. CDR3 in amino acids: CASSLGYLAGGRETQYF. CDR3 nucleotides: TGTGCCAGCAGCTTAGGCTACCTGGCAGGGGGACGGGAGACCCAGTACTTC.

The V gene is TRBV7-2, the J gene TRBJ2-2, with D unclear. Per the germline V gene, CDR1 is SGHTA and CDR2 is FQGNSA. V lost 1 base to trimming and J lost 2 bases, with 5 bases between them. The CDR3 length is 14 residues. This CDR3 reads CASSLDSNTGELFF. The DNA of the CDR3 is TGTGCCAGCAGCTTAGATTCAAACACCGGGGAGCTGTTTTTT.

Notes on this clone: At one end the junction does not follow the germline gene, possibly because of a read error. The V and J genes are TRBV10-2 and TRBJ2-3, with 10 positions matching TRBD2. This CDR3 comprises 16 residues. Germline-derived CDR1 and CDR2 are WSHSY and SAAADI. The CDR3 DNA is TGCGCCAGCAGTGATCTAATAAGCGGGGGGGCAGATATGCAGTATTTT. It translates to CASSDLISGGADMQYF.

The chain recombines TRBV19 with TRBJ1-5, with D tentatively TRBD1 (6 bases). Between the trimmed V and J ends, which lost 8 bases and 7 bases, there was a span of 18 bases. CDR1 LNHDA and CDR2 SQIVND come from the germline V gene (reference sequence). The CDR3 contains 14 residues. The CDR3 spells CASQEGEGKQPQHF. The CDR3 coding sequence is TGTGCCAGTCAGGAGGGGGAGGGGAAACAGCCCCAGCATTTT.

As concerns this clone: This same CDR3 is encoded by further DNA sequences in the sample. The V and J genes are TRBV5-1 and TRBJ1-2; 10 nucleotides line up with TRBD1. V shed 4 bases, J shed 7 bases, and the junction held 13 bases outside the gene matches. This CDR3 has 16 amino acids. The germline CDR1 and CDR2 sequences are SGHRS and YFSETQ. The CDR3: CASSPREGQGSSGYTF. CDR3 sequence (DNA): TGCGCCAGCAGCCCTCGTGAGGGACAGGGGAGTAGTGGCTACACCTTC.

The chain recombines TRBV29-1 with TRBJ1-1; tentative D call: TRBD1 (5 bases). From germline, CDR1 is SQVTM and CDR2 ANQGSEA. The CDR3 is made up of 16 amino acids. V dropped 0 bases and J dropped 0 bases, with 14 bases sitting between them. The CDR3 bases are TGCAGCGTTGAAGATGACAGATTAGTCATGAACACTGAAGCTTTCTTT. It is translated as CSVEDDRLVMNTEAFF. Full variable domain (outside the CDR3, taken from reference TRBV29-1 and TRBJ1-1): SAVISQKPSRDICQRGTSLTIQCQVDSQVTMMFWYRQQPGQSLTLIATANQGSEATYESGFVIDKFPISRPNLTFSTLTVSNMSPEDSSIYLCSVEDDRLVMNTEAFFGQGTRLTVV.

The CDR3 region has the DNA TGTGCCAGCAGTTACTCGAGTGTTTTGGGGGCAGGGCAGCCCCAGCATTTT. Residues: CASSYSSVLGAGQPQHF. The V and J genes are TRBV6-2 or TRBV6-3 and TRBJ1-5, with D tentatively TRBD1 (6 bases). The V gene lost 0 bases and the J gene lost 7 bases, with 19 bases spanning the gap. There are 17 residues in the CDR3. Germline V gene lookup returns CDR1 MNHEY and CDR2 SVGEGT.

The chain couples TRBV9 to TRBJ2-5; 7 bases are shared with TRBD1. The germline V gene encodes CDR1 SGDLS and CDR2 YYNGEE. With 4 bases clipped from V and 4 bases from J, the junction kept 10 bases outside the gene matches. The CDR3 covers 15 residues. This CDR3 is CASSTHRGGGETQYF. The CDR3 nucleotides are TGTGCCAGCAGCACCCACAGGGGCGGAGGAGAGACCCAGTACTTC. Filled out from reference TRBV9 and TRBJ2-5, the complete variable domain reads DSGVTQTPKHLITATGQRVTLRCSPRSGDLSVYWYQQSLDQGLQFLIQYYNGEERAKGNILERFSAQQFPDLHSELNLSSLELGDSALYFCASSTHRGGGETQYFGPGTRLLVL.

The chain is built from TRBV6-5 and TRBJ2-1; D may be TRBD1 (6 bases). In germline, CDR1 is MNHEY, CDR2 SVGAGI. The CDR3 totals 12 residues. V was clipped by 6 bases and J by 3 bases, with 6 bases between them. The CDR3 region has the DNA TGTGCCAGCAGGGACAGCTACAATGAGCAGTTCTTC. Amino acids: CASRDSYNEQFF.

Only one count was recorded for this clone. This chain joins TRBV7-3 and TRBJ2-7; D possibly corresponds to TRBD2 (6 bases). CDR1 and CDR2 from the germline V gene are SGHTA and FQGTGA. This CDR3 region has 11 residues. The CDR3 sequence is CASSLKGPEGV. The CDR3 region has the DNA TGTGCCAGCAGCTTAAAGGGCCCGGAGGGCGTC.